This section outlines one TCR beta chain sequence together with its context. Its antigen is unknown. The cohort excluded patients with autoimmune disease history or systemic immunosuppression. Germline V gene lookup returns CDR1 LNHDA and CDR2 SQIVND (reference sequence). There are 16 residues in the CDR3. Losses at the gene ends were 5 bases for V and 3 bases for J; bases not matched to a gene: 10. The data belong to a study of OX40 agonist ivuxolimab in advanced cancers. Study-wide findings and caveats: Certain nonresponders additionally had low normalized T-cell clonal expansion.

Method: immunoSEQ multiplex PCR; TCRdb's copy keeps in-frame clones and lacks some. Of about 65,000 clones in the sample, around 80% were seen once. This chain links TRBV19 with TRBJ2-4; TRBD2 matches 7 bases. The material was CD4+ or CD8+ T cells sorted from blood, obtained in a trial of the OX40 agonist ivuxolimab. The receptor's source is an adult with an advanced solid tumor such as melanoma, head and neck, liver or kidney cancer. The CDR3 sequence is CASSESGGSVKNIQYF. CDR3 bases: TGTGCCAGTAGTGAGTCCGGCGGGAGCGTCAAAAACATTCAGTACTTC.